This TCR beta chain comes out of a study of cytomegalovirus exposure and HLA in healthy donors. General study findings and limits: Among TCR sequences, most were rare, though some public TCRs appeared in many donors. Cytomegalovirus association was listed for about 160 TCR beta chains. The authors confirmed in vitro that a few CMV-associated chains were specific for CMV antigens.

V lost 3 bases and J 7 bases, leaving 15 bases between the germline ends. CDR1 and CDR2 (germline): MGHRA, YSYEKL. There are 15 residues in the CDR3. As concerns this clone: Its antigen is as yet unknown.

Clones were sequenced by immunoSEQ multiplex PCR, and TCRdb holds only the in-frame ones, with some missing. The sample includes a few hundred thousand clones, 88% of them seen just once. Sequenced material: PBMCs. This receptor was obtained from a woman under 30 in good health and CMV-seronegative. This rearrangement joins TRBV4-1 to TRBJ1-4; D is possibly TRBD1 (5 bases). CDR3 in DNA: TGCGCCAGCAGCCACAATACCGGGGGGAGTGAAAAACTGTTTTTT. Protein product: CASSHNTGGSEKLFF.